These 22 T cell receptor beta chains were sequenced from one sample in a study of OX40 agonist ivuxolimab in advanced cancers. TCRdb keeps only in-frame clones here, not all; method: immunoSEQ multiplex PCR. The profile shows 45,000 to 65,000 clones, roughly 90% of them singletons. Material: CD4+ or CD8+ T cells sorted from blood, obtained in a trial of the OX40 agonist ivuxolimab. These receptors originate from an adult with an advanced solid tumor such as melanoma, head and neck, liver or kidney cancer.

This clone has just one count. The chain recombines TRBV18 with TRBJ1-2; 7 bases agree with TRBD1. CDR3 length: 13 residues. With V trimmed by 6 bases and J by 2 bases, 3 bases remained unmatched. CDR1 KGHSH and CDR2 LQKENI come from the germline V gene. CDR3 nucleotides: TGTGCCAGCTCTCCGACAGGGAACTATGGCTACACCTTC. Encoded protein: CASSPTGNYGYTF.

A single count supports this clone. The V gene is TRBV19, the J gene TRBJ2-1; 9 nucleotides match TRBD2. J gave up 1 base and V 5 bases, and 9 bases lay outside the gene matches. This CDR3 is 17 amino acids long. Per germline, CDR1 LNHDA and CDR2 SQIVND (reference sequence). CDR3 residues: CASSPIRLAASYNEQFF. CDR3 in DNA: TGTGCCAGTAGTCCTATCAGACTAGCGGCTTCCTACAATGAGCAGTTCTTC.

CDR3 region: CASSYSLASGNTEAFF. The CDR3 region has the DNA TGTGCCAGCAGTTACTCGTTGGCGTCTGGAAACACTGAAGCTTTCTTT. The V call is TRBV6-5, the J call TRBJ1-1; D is unresolved. Germline V gives CDR1 MNHEY, CDR2 SVGAGI. The V end lost 0 bases, the J end lost 2 bases, and 13 bases lay between the germline ends. This CDR3 has 16 residues.

The V and J genes are TRBV4-2 and TRBJ1-3; unclear D gene. The germline V gene has CDR1 LGHNA and CDR2 YNFKEQ. Trimming left V 0 bases short and J 4 bases short, with 7 bases between. The length of the CDR3 is 14 residues. CDR3 in amino acids: CASSQEASGNTIYF. The DNA for the CDR3 is TGTGCCAGCAGCCAAGAGGCCTCGGGAAACACCATATATTTT.

This rearrangement joins TRBV28 to TRBJ1-5; D perhaps matches TRBD1 (6 bases). Looked up from germline, CDR1 is MDHEN and CDR2 is SYDVKM. The CDR3 is 15 amino acids. Trimming took off 7 bases at V and 0 bases at J, with 13 bases between the two ends. The CDR3 DNA follows: TGTGCCAGCAACGGACAGACCTATAGCAATCAGCCCCAGCATTTT. As protein: CASNGQTYSNQPQHF.

The chain uses TRBV5-4 and TRBJ2-7; a possible D gene is TRBD2 (7 bases). Germline CDR1 SGHNT, CDR2 YYREEE (reference sequence). CDR3 length equals 14 residues. Trimming pared 0 bases from V and 3 bases from J, leaving 10 bases between. In nucleotides, the CDR3 is TGTGCCAGCAGCTTGGAGGGGGGGGACTACGAGCAGTACTTC. Translation: CASSLEGGDYEQYF.

The rearrangement joins TRBV5-1 to TRBJ1-4, with 7 bases aligning to TRBD1. Germline CDR1 SGHRS, CDR2 YFSETQ. The CDR3 length is 15 residues. V was clipped by 0 bases and J by 8 bases; unmatched bases: 7. CDR3: CASSLGDRMSEKLFF. CDR3 nucleotides: TGCGCCAGCAGCTTGGGGGACAGAATGAGCGAAAAACTGTTTTTT.

V is TRBV30 and J is TRBJ1-2; D is unresolved. V shed 1 base and J shed 9 bases, with 9 bases lying between them. The length of the CDR3 is 11 residues. From germline, CDR1 is GTSNPN and CDR2 SVGIG (reference sequence). CDR3 sequence: CAWSDSGSYTF. The CDR3 DNA reads TGTGCCTGGAGTGACTCGGGGAGCTACACCTTC.

The V call is TRBV2, the J call TRBJ2-7; TRBD2 matches at 7 bases. V trimming: 6 bases; J trimming: 4 bases; junction bases outside the gene matches: 6. Germline V gene lookup returns CDR1 SNHLY and CDR2 FYNNEI. The CDR3 has 13 amino acids. The CDR3 region is CASRVGGRYEQYF. For the CDR3, the DNA is TGTGCCAGCAGAGTGGGAGGGCGGTACGAGCAGTACTTC.

The genes are TRBV19 and TRBJ1-1, with a possible D match to TRBD1 (5 bases). The CDR3 spans 14 residues. V was trimmed by 0 bases and J by 5 bases, leaving 10 bases between them. The germline CDR1 and CDR2 sequences are LNHDA and SQIVND (reference sequence). DNA of the CDR3: TGTGCCAGTAGTATAGATCCCAGGGTTACTGAAGCTTTCTTT. Protein sequence: CASSIDPRVTEAFF.

The chain carries TRBV4-2 and TRBJ1-2; unclear D gene. The CDR3 sequence is 18 residues long. Germline assignment: CDR1 LGHNA and CDR2 YNFKEQ. V dropped 2 bases and J dropped 0 bases, with 19 bases sitting between them. The CDR3 DNA follows: TGTGCCAGCAGCCAACGATCGGCGTGGGGAATATCTAACTATGGCTACACCTTC. Protein product: CASSQRSAWGISNYGYTF.

The V and J genes are TRBV7-9 and TRBJ1-4; 9 nucleotides line up with TRBD1. Trimming took 5 bases from V and 8 from J; bases not matched to a gene: 9. CDR3 length: 15 amino acids. Germline V gives CDR1 SEHNR, CDR2 FQNEAQ (reference sequence). CDR3 DNA sequence: TGTGCCAGCAGCACCCGACAGGGGGGAGTGGAAAAACTGTTTTTT. It is translated as CASSTRQGGVEKLFF.

The chain is built from TRBV29-1 and TRBJ2-3; TRBD2 matches at 13 bases. Per the germline V gene, CDR1 is SQVTM and CDR2 is ANQGSEA. The CDR3 is 17 amino acids. The junction had 14 bases not matched to a gene; V was cut back by 7 bases and J by 4 bases. The CDR3 is CSARGLAGEGIPDTQYF. The CDR3 bases are TGCAGCGCCAGAGGACTAGCGGGAGAAGGCATCCCAGATACGCAGTATTTT.

The rearrangement links TRBV4-2 to TRBJ2-5; D gene unclear. The V end lost 3 bases, the J end lost 5 bases, and 10 bases lay between the germline ends. CDR3 length equals 13 residues. The germline gives CDR1 LGHNA, CDR2 YNFKEQ. Written as DNA, the CDR3 is TGTGCCAGCAGCCAGGCTAGGCGGGAGACCCAGTACTTC. This translates into CASSQARRETQYF.

This clone was seen only a few times. The gene calls are TRBV30 and TRBJ1-1, with D possibly TRBD1 on 6 matching bases. The length of the CDR3 is 13 residues. Germline CDR1 and CDR2: GTSNPN and SVGIG (reference sequence). The V end lost 5 bases, the J end lost 5 bases, and 15 bases lay between the germline ends. The CDR3 here is CAWLGQMGTEAFF. The CDR3 DNA reads TGTGCCTGGCTGGGACAAATGGGGACTGAAGCTTTCTTT. The whole variable domain, remainder taken from reference TRBV30 and TRBJ1-1, is SQTIHQWPATLVQPVGSPLSLECTVEGTSNPNLYWYRQAAGRGLQLLFYSVGIGQISSEVPQNLSASRPQDRQFILSSKKLLLSDSGFYLCAWLGQMGTEAFFGQGTRLTVV.

This chain joins TRBV18 and TRBJ1-4, with D possibly matching TRBD1 (6 bases). In germline, CDR1 is KGHSH, CDR2 LQKENI. V lost 6 bases and J lost 12, with 11 bases in between. The CDR3 is made up of 11 amino acids. CDR3: CASSYREELFF. The CDR3 nucleotides read TGTGCCAGCTCGTACAGGGAAGAACTGTTTTTT.

V is TRBV14 and J is TRBJ2-2; 8 bases are shared with TRBD2. The V segment lost 8 bases and the J segment 4 bases; nucleotides outside the gene matches: 3. This CDR3 has 13 residues. Per the germline V gene, CDR1 is SGHDN and CDR2 is FVKESK. This CDR3 reads CASRAGVTGELFF. CDR3 nucleotide sequence: TGTGCCAGCCGAGCGGGAGTCACCGGGGAGCTGTTTTTT. Looking up the rest from reference TRBV14 and TRBJ2-2 gives the full variable domain: EAGVTQFPSHSVIEKGQTVTLRCDPISGHDNLYWYRRVMGKEIKFLLHFVKESKQDESGMPNNRFLAERTGGTYSTLKVQPAELEDSGVYFCASRAGVTGELFFGEGSRLTVL.

This sequence joins TRBV7-2 and TRBJ1-5; D is uncertain. The CDR3 length is 16 residues. Looked up from germline, CDR1 is SGHTA and CDR2 is FQGNSA. V was trimmed by 1 base and J by 4 bases, leaving 14 bases between them. CDR3 nucleotide sequence: TGTGCCAGCAGCTTAGTAGGTAGTCCTTCGAATCAGCCCCAGCATTTT. This gives the protein CASSLVGSPSNQPQHF. Full variable domain (remainder filled in from reference TRBV7-2 and TRBJ1-5): GAGVSQSPSNKVTEKGKDVELRCDPISGHTALYWYRQSLGQGLEFLIYFQGNSAPDKSGLPSDRFSAERTGGSVSTLTIQRTQQEDSAVYLCASSLVGSPSNQPQHFGDGTRLSIL.

This chain joins TRBV30 and TRBJ1-6; D not resolved. The CDR3 loop spans 13 amino acids. V shed 2 bases and J shed 8 bases, with 10 bases lying between them. CDR1 is GTSNPN and CDR2 is SVGIG in the germline V gene (reference sequence). CDR3 amino acids: CAWSQQEHSPLHF. The CDR3 DNA reads as TGTGCCTGGAGTCAGCAGGAGCATTCACCCCTCCACTTT.

As for this clone: At one boundary the junction diverges from the germline segment, which might be a read error. The chain recombines TRBV20-1 with TRBJ1-2; the D is unclear. CDR1 is DFQATT and CDR2 is SNEGSKA in the germline V gene (reference sequence). This CDR3 spans 11 amino acids. For the CDR3, the DNA is TGCAGTGCCAGAGAGGGCTTAGGCTACACCTTC. Translation: CSAREGLGYTF.

The V and J genes are TRBV29-1 and TRBJ2-3; D is unresolved. The CDR3 sequence is 12 residues long. The V gene lost 7 bases and the J gene lost 1 base, with 9 bases spanning the gap. CDR1 and CDR2 (germline): SQVTM, ANQGSEA. The CDR3 coding sequence is TGCAGCGGCGGATCGGGCACAGATACGCAGTATTTT. Encoded protein: CSGGSGTDTQYF.

The genes are TRBV28 and TRBJ1-2, with D hard to call. The CDR3 loop spans 14 amino acids. Germline values: CDR1 MDHEN, CDR2 SYDVKM. The ends were cut back, 7 bases at V and 2 bases at J, with 14 bases in the middle. The CDR3 coding sequence is TGTGCCAGCACTAAATTAGACAAGAACTATGGCTACACCTTC. This codes for CASTKLDKNYGYTF.